Below are 32 T cell receptor beta chains sequenced from a single sample in a study of identical twins. Via MiXCR, TCRdb re-called the 5' RACE reads, giving one row per CDR3 protein. The repertoire includes fewer than 550,000 distinct CDR3 sequences, 14% of them detected once, and about 0.97% sits in the top ten. These data were likewise used in another study, on yellow fever vaccine responses in identical twins.

Sample: CD4+ T cells sorted from blood. The receptors here all came from a woman between 18 and 30 years old in good health.

Many counts were recorded for this clonotype. J is TRBJ2-7 and V is TRBV5-1; D is ambiguous. Trimming shortened V by 4 bases and J by 4 bases, and 9 bases separated the two germline ends. The CDR3 extends over 12 amino acids. Germline-derived CDR1 and CDR2 are SGHRS and YFSETQ. CDR3 amino acids: CASSPDGYEQYF. DNA of the CDR3: TGCGCCAGCAGCCCGGACGGATACGAGCAGTACTTC.

The table lists this clonotype with many counts. The V gene is TRBV4-3, the J gene TRBJ1-4, with D perhaps matching TRBD1 (5 bases). Germline CDR1 and CDR2: LGHNA and YSLEER. Trimming took 4 bases from V and 8 from J, leaving 17 bases between them. The length of the CDR3 is 15 residues. DNA for the CDR3: TGCGCCAGCAGCCCCGGCTGGGGGGATGGAGAAAAACTGTTTTTT. Translating it yields CASSPGWGDGEKLFF.

This chain links TRBV4-3 with TRBJ2-1; D possibly corresponds to TRBD2 (6 bases). Trimming removed 0 bases from V and 4 bases from J, with 16 bases in between. CDR1 and CDR2 from the germline V gene are LGHNA and YSLEER. The CDR3 covers 17 residues. CDR3 in amino acids: CASSQDLPQGGYNEQFF. The DNA for the CDR3 is TGCGCCAGCAGCCAAGATCTTCCCCAGGGAGGATACAATGAGCAGTTCTTC.

The chain uses TRBV20-1 and TRBJ1-4; a possible D gene is TRBD1 (5 bases). The CDR3 contains 15 residues. The V end was cut by 1 base, the J end by 10 bases, with 19 bases between. CDR1 and CDR2 from the germline V gene are DFQATT and SNEGSKA (reference sequence). The CDR3 DNA is TGCAGTGCTAGAGTTACCGGGACGAATTTAGGAAAACTGTTTTTT. Translation: CSARVTGTNLGKLFF.

This rearrangement joins TRBV19 to TRBJ2-7, with TRBD2 identical over 15 bases. V lost 4 bases and J lost 7; bases outside the gene matches: 5. CDR3 length: 15 residues. Germline lookup yields CDR1 LNHDA and CDR2 SQIVND (reference sequence). The chain's CDR3 is CASSTGLAGGTEQYF. The CDR3 DNA sequence: TGTGCCAGTAGTACTGGACTAGCGGGAGGGACGGAGCAGTACTTC.

This clonotype was counted many times. The chain recombines TRBV12-3 or TRBV12-4 with TRBJ2-7, with 7 bases fitting TRBD1. This CDR3 region has 12 residues. The V segment lost 6 bases and the J segment 5 bases; nucleotides outside the gene matches: 4. In DNA form, the CDR3 reads TGTGCCAGCAGCGACAGGGTCCACGAGCAGTACTTC. This translates into CASSDRVHEQYF.

V gene TRBV19 combines with J gene TRBJ1-1, with no clear D. V lost 6 bases and J lost 1, with 12 bases in between. Germline V CDR1 and CDR2: LNHDA, SQIVND (reference sequence). There are 14 residues in the CDR3. The CDR3 DNA reads TGTGCCAGTAGGATTCGAACGGGGAACACTGAAGCTTTCTTT. Translated: CASRIRTGNTEAFF.

In this sample, this clonotype turned up many times. This chain uses TRBV7-2 with TRBJ1-2; D is unclear. The CDR3 extends over 12 amino acids. Trimming left V 0 bases short and J 8 bases short, with 7 bases between. The germline gives CDR1 SGHTA, CDR2 FQGNSA. The CDR3 region has the DNA TGTGCCAGCAGCTTAGCCCCCCAAGGCTACACCTTC. Its translation is CASSLAPQGYTF.

This clonotype was found many times. This chain joins TRBV5-1 and TRBJ2-3; D is uncertain. The V end was cut by 0 bases, the J end by 1 base, with 9 bases between. The CDR3 covers 15 residues. Germline V CDR1 and CDR2: SGHRS, YFSETQ. The CDR3 region has the DNA TGCGCCAGCAGCTTGGCTGTCCAGGGCACAGATACGCAGTATTTT. Its translation: CASSLAVQGTDTQYF.

The sample holds a few counts of this clonotype. The chain couples TRBV7-2 to TRBJ2-7; D is possibly TRBD1 (5 bases). V was pared by 8 bases and J by 4 bases, with 15 bases between. Germline assignment: CDR1 SGHTA and CDR2 FQGNSA. The CDR3 loop spans 13 amino acids. For the CDR3, the DNA is TGTGCCAGCGGGGCGCTCTACGAGTACGAGCAGTACTTC. Protein: CASGALYEYEQYF.

This clonotype has a handful of counts. The J gene is TRBJ2-4, the V gene TRBV28; TRBD1 is a possible D gene (6 bases). This CDR3 has 14 amino acids. V was pared by 6 bases and J by 3 bases, with 12 bases between. Per the germline V gene, CDR1 is MDHEN and CDR2 is SYDVKM. The CDR3 nucleotides are TGTGCCAGCAGGGGGGCGGACGGCAAAAACATTCAGTACTTC. Translation: CASRGADGKNIQYF.

The genes are TRBV5-6 and TRBJ2-5; D is unclear. V lost 4 bases and J 0 bases, leaving 13 bases between the germline ends. This CDR3 region has 15 residues. Germline values: CDR1 SGHDT, CDR2 YYEEEE. The CDR3 region is CASSPASPYQETQYF. CDR3 DNA sequence: TGTGCCAGCAGCCCCGCCTCACCCTACCAAGAGACCCAGTACTTC.

The chain is built from TRBV20-1 and TRBJ2-7; 7 bases align to TRBD2. The CDR3 spans 15 residues. From germline, CDR1 is DFQATT and CDR2 SNEGSKA (reference sequence). The V segment lost 0 bases and the J segment 2 bases; nucleotides outside the gene matches: 7. This CDR3 is CSARDPASGPYEQYF. The CDR3 nucleotides read TGCAGTGCTAGAGATCCGGCTAGCGGACCCTACGAGCAGTACTTC.

The chain has TRBV30 and TRBJ2-3, with 13 bases fitting TRBD2. This CDR3 is 15 amino acids long. CDR1 is GTSNPN, CDR2 SVGIG, per germline (reference sequence). Germline trimming cut 0 bases from V and 4 bases from J; bases unmatched to any gene: 1. The CDR3 here is CAWSVLAGGPDTQYF. The CDR3 DNA follows: TGTGCCTGGAGTGTACTAGCGGGAGGGCCAGATACGCAGTATTTT.

This chain uses TRBV7-9 with TRBJ2-2; tentatively, D is TRBD1 (5 bases). Trimming pared 8 bases from V and 5 bases from J, leaving 21 bases between. Looked up from germline, CDR1 is SEHNR and CDR2 is FQNEAQ (reference sequence). The CDR3 is 16 residues long. CDR3 in DNA: TGTGCCAGCCTGGAGTCAGGGCTCGTCGTAACCGGGGAGCTGTTTTTT. It yields the protein CASLESGLVVTGELFF. Based on the CDR3 plus reference TRBV7-9 and TRBJ2-2, the full variable domain is DTGVSQNPRHKITKRGQNVTFRCDPISEHNRLYWYRQTLGQGPEFLTYFQNEAQLEKSRLLSDRFSAERPKGSFSTLEIQRTEQGDSAMYLCASLESGLVVTGELFFGEGSRLTVL.

This clonotype was observed a handful of times. The rearrangement uses TRBV6-5 and TRBJ2-5, with no clear D. V shed 0 bases and J shed 3 bases, with 11 bases lying between them. Per germline, CDR1 MNHEY and CDR2 SVGAGI. CDR3 length equals 15 residues. Here the CDR3 reads CASSYSPALEETQYF. Written as DNA, the CDR3 is TGTGCCAGCAGTTACTCACCGGCTTTAGAAGAGACCCAGTACTTC.

The J gene is TRBJ2-3, the V gene TRBV5-1, with D hard to call. In germline, CDR1 is SGHRS, CDR2 YFSETQ. V was shortened by 1 base and J by 2 bases, with 5 bases between the two germline ends. This CDR3 region has 13 residues. The CDR3 reads CASSLLITDTQYF. The CDR3 DNA reads as TGCGCCAGCAGCTTGTTGATCACAGATACGCAGTATTTT.

This clonotype was recorded a few times. The V gene is TRBV28, the J gene TRBJ2-7; D is possibly TRBD1 (6 bases). V lost 7 bases and J 9 bases, leaving 22 bases between the germline ends. The CDR3 contains 14 residues. Germline CDR1 MDHEN, CDR2 SYDVKM. CDR3 DNA sequence: TGTGCCAGCACCAGCGAAAGGACAGAGGGGAGGCAGTACTTC. Amino acid sequence: CASTSERTEGRQYF.

This clonotype has just a few counts. The chain links TRBV10-3 to TRBJ2-2; tentatively, D is TRBD1 (6 bases). This CDR3 is 14 amino acids long. Trimming pared 5 bases from V and 2 bases from J, leaving 9 bases between. CDR1 is ENHRY and CDR2 is SYGVKD in the germline V gene. CDR3 loop: CAISRTDNTGELFF. CDR3 nucleotides: TGTGCCATCAGTAGGACAGATAACACCGGGGAGCTGTTTTTT.

In the case of this clonotype: One end of the junction fails to match germline, which may point to a read error. The J gene is TRBJ2-1, the V gene TRBV20-1; 7 nucleotides line up with TRBD2. From germline, CDR1 is DFQATT and CDR2 SNEGSKA (reference sequence). CDR3 length equals 17 residues. Written as DNA, the CDR3 is TGCTGTGCTAGAGATCATAGGCTCCTAGCGGTAAACAATGAGCAGTTCTTC. Its protein product is CCARDHRLLAVNNEQFF.

This clonotype was seen more than once but under ten times. The chain recombines TRBV14 with TRBJ2-4; a weak D match, TRBD2 (6 bases). The CDR3 extends over 15 amino acids. Germline lookup yields CDR1 SGHDN and CDR2 FVKESK. V was clipped by 0 bases and J by 2 bases, with 8 bases between them. CDR3 loop: CASSQDGGTKNIQYF. In DNA, the CDR3 is TGTGCCAGCAGCCAAGATGGCGGGACCAAAAACATTCAGTACTTC.

Turning to this clonotype: This sequence may be a read error, since a much larger clone differs from it by one base. This chain uses TRBV12-3 or TRBV12-4 with TRBJ2-3; tentatively, D is TRBD2 (5 bases). There are 15 residues in the CDR3. V lost 1 base and J 1 base, leaving 9 bases between the germline ends. Here the CDR3 reads CASSLGGKGTDTQYF. The CDR3 DNA sequence: TGTGCCAGCAGTTTAGGAGGGAAGGGCACAGATACGCAGTATTTT.

The genes are TRBV28 and TRBJ1-4, with D unresolved. Trimming pared 4 bases from V and 8 bases from J, leaving 11 bases between. The CDR3 has 13 residues. CDR1 and CDR2 from the germline V gene are MDHEN and SYDVKM. The CDR3 DNA is TGTGCCAGCAGTTCGGCGGATGTGGAAAAACTGTTTTTT. This encodes CASSSADVEKLFF.

The rearrangement links TRBV6-1 to TRBJ1-5; D may be TRBD1 (5 bases). Germline lookup yields CDR1 MNHNS and CDR2 SASEGT. The germline V and J ends were trimmed by 6 bases and 6 bases, with 15 bases remaining between them. The CDR3 runs to 14 residues. For the CDR3, the DNA is TGTGCCAGCAGGCGGGAGGGGAGCGGTCAGCCCCAGCATTTT. This translates into CASRREGSGQPQHF.

The V and J genes are TRBV14 and TRBJ1-6; D is perhaps TRBD1 (6 bases). This CDR3 is built from 13 residues. Trimming cost V 7 bases and J 7 bases, with 11 bases left between them. Germline CDR1 reads SGHDN; CDR2 reads FVKESK. The CDR3 reads CASNGQLNSPLHF. For the CDR3, the DNA is TGTGCCAGCAACGGACAGCTAAATTCACCCCTCCACTTT.

The V and J genes are TRBV12-3 or TRBV12-4 and TRBJ2-5; 8 positions agree with TRBD1. Trimming at V came to 1 base and at J to 3 bases, leaving 4 bases not matched to a gene. The CDR3 has 15 amino acids. CDR3 DNA: TGTGCCAGCAGTTTAGGGGACAGGCTTAAAGAGACCCAGTACTTC. It encodes CASSLGDRLKETQYF.

A few counts support this clonotype. At one boundary the junction diverges from the germline segment, which might be a read error. The chain links TRBV12-3 or TRBV12-4 to TRBJ2-3; a weak D match, TRBD1 (6 bases). This CDR3 contains 13 residues. CDR3 coding DNA: TGTGCCGGCAGTACAGGGTACGCAGATACGCAGTATTTT. It specifies CAGSTGYADTQYF.

This clonotype turned up a few times. The CDR3 bases are TGTGCCAGCAGCTTGGGGCAGGGTTATGAGACCCAGTACTTC. Translating it yields CASSLGQGYETQYF. This chain links TRBV13 with TRBJ2-5; tentatively, D is TRBD1 (5 bases). Germline loops: CDR1 PRHDT, CDR2 FYEKMQ (reference sequence). This CDR3 has 14 amino acids. The germline V and J ends were trimmed by 3 bases and 5 bases, with 13 bases remaining between them.

V usage is TRBV6-2 or TRBV6-3 and J usage is TRBJ2-3; 9 bases match TRBD1. Germline-derived CDR1 and CDR2 are MNHEY and SVGEGT. This CDR3 is built from 16 residues. Losses at the gene ends were 6 bases for V and 3 bases for J; bases not matched to a gene: 10. For the CDR3, the DNA is TGTGCCAGCAGCCGAGGGACAGGGATGGGAACAGATACGCAGTATTTT. The encoded protein is CASSRGTGMGTDTQYF.

This chain connects TRBV6-2 or TRBV6-3 to TRBJ2-1; D may be TRBD1 or TRBD2 (6 bases each). This CDR3 region has 16 residues. Germline CDR1 is MNHEY and CDR2 is SVGEGT. V was shortened by 4 bases and J by 6 bases, with 19 bases between the two germline ends. The CDR3 protein is CASSWRSGKGGNEQFF. The CDR3 DNA follows: TGTGCCAGCAGTTGGCGTTCCGGGAAGGGGGGCAATGAGCAGTTCTTC.

The chain couples TRBV7-2 to TRBJ2-1; no clear D. This CDR3 is 12 amino acids long. Germline CDR1 is SGHTA and CDR2 is FQGNSA. Trimming removed 5 bases from V and 10 bases from J, with 12 bases in between. CDR3 amino acids: CASSREVGEQFF. The CDR3 DNA follows: TGTGCCAGCAGCCGAGAGGTGGGGGAGCAGTTCTTC.

In this sample, this clonotype turned up a few times. The chain is built from TRBV20-1 and TRBJ2-1; the D is unclear. This CDR3 is 11 amino acids long. The germline CDR1 and CDR2 sequences are DFQATT and SNEGSKA (reference sequence). The CDR3 region has the DNA TGCAGCACGAGCTCCTACAATGAGCAGTTCTTC. Amino acids: CSTSSYNEQFF.